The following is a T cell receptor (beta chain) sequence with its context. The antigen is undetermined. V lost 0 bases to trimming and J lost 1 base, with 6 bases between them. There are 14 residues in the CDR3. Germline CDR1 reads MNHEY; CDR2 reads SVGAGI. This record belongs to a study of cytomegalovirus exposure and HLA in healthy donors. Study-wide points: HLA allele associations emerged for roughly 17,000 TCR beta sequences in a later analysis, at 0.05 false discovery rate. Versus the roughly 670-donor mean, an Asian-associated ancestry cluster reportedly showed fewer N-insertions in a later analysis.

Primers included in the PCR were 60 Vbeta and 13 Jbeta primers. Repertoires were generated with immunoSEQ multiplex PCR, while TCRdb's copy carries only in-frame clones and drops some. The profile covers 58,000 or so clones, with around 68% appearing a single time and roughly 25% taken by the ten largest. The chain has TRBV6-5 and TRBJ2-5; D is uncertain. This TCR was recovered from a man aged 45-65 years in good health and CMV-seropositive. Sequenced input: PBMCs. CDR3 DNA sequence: TGTGCCAGCAGTTACTCGGGCCTCCAAGAGACCCAGTACTTC. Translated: CASSYSGLQETQYF.